What follows describes a single T cell receptor (beta chain). This clone came up once. There is no known antigen for this receptor. Base qualities are not at hand, and no much larger clone is one base apart. The immunoSEQ assay, a bias-controlled multiplex PCR using V- and J-specific primers, was used to amplify TCR beta CDR3 regions from genomic DNA. In a second PCR step, the CDR3 amplicons were tagged with a proprietary barcode plus Illumina adapter sequences. CDR3 libraries were sequenced on an Illumina MiSeq instrument. On the study's bioinformatics: immunoSEQ Analyzer 3.0 was used for export and quality control, with R Bioconductor and Immunarch used for downstream analyses. Only productive rearrangements in the normalized downsampled data set were used to calculate repertoire metrics. In the normalized cohort, a clonotype counted as pathologically expanded if the clonotype was larger than 5 templates. Repertoire diversity was measured with the Inverse Simpson Index. CMV-specificity analyses were carried out on the non-normalized data set to capture all clonotypes. The table was pulled from immuneACCESS by TCRdb, which kept in-frame rearrangements only. Such tables lose some clones; where checked, under half of the loss comes from unresolved V genes, and the rest has no known cause. V and J calls and clone size are given by that table; D and trimming were obtained from the DNA. The sample table holds 7,000 or so clones, of which 88% were seen once. The ten largest clonotypes hold approximately 6.6% of the sample.

The sample is drawn from a study of T cell clonotyping in hematopoietic cell transplantation (dated by TCRdb to the early 2020s). Concerning the study at large: Pretransplant recipient samples were obtained after cytoreduction. Recruitment of patients ran from September 2015 to January 2017, and follow-up continued until late 2020 or until death. A total of approximately 130 blood samples were gathered in the study from roughly 37 consecutive transplant recipients along with their related donors.

What the time point label conveys for this sample: recipient sample about 28 days before transplant, after cytoreduction. Blood samples were obtained from recipients approximately 28 days before transplant and at days 30, 100 and 180 after transplant. Nuclei Lysis Solution was used to extract genomic DNA from fresh or cryopreserved unfractionated peripheral blood mononuclear cells. The junction shows trimming of 6 bases on V and 3 bases on J, plus 8 bases between the germline ends. Per the germline V gene, SNHLY is the CDR1 and FYNNEI is the CDR2. There are 13 amino acids in the CDR3, from cysteine to phenylalanine inclusive. Left in the record is the CDR3 DNA by itself, 39 bases read in frame from the first base. On the study overall, not on this receptor specifically: Only a small fraction of recipient repertoires overlapped donor repertoires, with over 97% appearing de novo at the given depth. A decrease in recipient TCR diversity was observed after transplant, and a progressive increase in pathologically expanded clonotypes was seen from day 30 to day 180. Inverse Simpson Index values from donors and from recipients before transplant predicted broader TCR repertoire diversity after transplant. The sample size was limited, and CD4 and CD8 repertoire contributions could not be separated because cells were not sorted.

The sequencing used peripheral blood mononuclear cells, collected before stem cell transplant. This sequence uses TRBV2 and TRBJ2-2, with the D gene not confidently named. The clonotype originates from a man between 60 and 75 years old with acute myeloid leukemia. Some clones in this sample may be carry-over from other donors' samples. CDR3 loop: CASSWLYTGELFF. The DNA sequence is as follows: TGTGCCAGCAGCTGGCTTTACACCGGGGAGCTGTTTTTT. Here the CDR3 is joined to the reference TRBV2 and TRBJ2-2 genes, and the full variable domain is: EPEVTQTPSHQVTQMGQEVILRCVPISNHLYFYWYRQILGQKVEFLVSFYNNEISEKSEIFDDQFSVERPDGSNFTLKIRSTKLEDSAMYFCASSWLYTGELFFGEGSRLTVL.